The 2 T cell receptor beta chains presented below share a single source sample, sequenced in a study of shared clonotypes between healthy human individuals. Profiling relied on immunoSEQ multiplex PCR, and the TCRdb table lists in-frame clones only, not all of them. The sample comprises some 2,400,000 clones, approximately 95% of which are singletons, and 0.13% rests with the top ten. Sequencing was performed on naive CD4+ T cells sorted from blood. Described subset: CD45RA+ positively selected. All receptors come from a man between 18 and 29 years old in good health.

J is TRBJ2-5 and V is TRBV2, with TRBD2 matching over 12 bases. Trimming took 6 bases from V and 4 from J; bases not matched to a gene: 12. There are 17 residues in the CDR3. Germline V lookup: CDR1 SNHLY, CDR2 FYNNEI. CDR3 sequence: CASRQGVLAGGGETQYF. For the CDR3, the DNA is TGTGCCAGCAGGCAAGGTGTGCTAGCGGGAGGGGGAGAGACCCAGTACTTC.

This sequence joins TRBV5-6 and TRBJ2-7; D unclear. The CDR3 is 12 residues long. V was shortened by 4 bases and J by 2 bases, with 7 bases between the two germline ends. Per the germline V gene, CDR1 is SGHDT and CDR2 is YYEEEE. CDR3 DNA sequence: TGTGCCAGCAGCCACCAACCCTACGAGCAGTACTTC. Translating it yields CASSHQPYEQYF.